Sequencing of this TCR beta chain was carried out in a study of T cells in pancreatic ductal adenocarcinoma. V lost 0 bases and J lost 3, with 11 bases in between. This CDR3 region has 15 residues. Germline CDR1 and CDR2: GTSNPN and SVGIG (reference sequence). No neoadjuvant therapy was given to the selected pancreatic ductal adenocarcinoma patients before their surgery. As to this clone: The antigen is not known.

Study findings and constraints: Tumors hold more CD45RO+ effector T cells, which may bias toward lower diversity.

TCRdb keeps only in-frame clones here, not all; method: immunoSEQ multiplex PCR. The sample contains just under 30,000 clones, around 90% of which appear only once. The sample comprised PBMCs. This chain connects TRBV30 to TRBJ2-2; TRBD2 might be the D (6 bases). The TCR was taken from a human donor with pancreatic ductal adenocarcinoma. CDR3 sequence reads: CAWSVGGLDTGELFF. The CDR3 bases are TGTGCCTGGAGTGTCGGGGGACTGGACACCGGGGAGCTGTTTTTT.